This T cell receptor beta chain originates from a study of CD8 T cells in Susac syndrome. Trimming stripped 6 bases from V and 0 bases from J, with 12 bases between. CDR3 size: 15 residues. From germline, CDR1 is SGHVS and CDR2 FQNEAQ. With respect to this clonotype: No antigen is known for it.

Findings of the study overall: The study acknowledged a relatively small number of individuals in its TCR sequencing and HLA analysis.

The CD8+ and CD4+ T cells were negatively isolated, with the TEMRA cells enriched by FACS. Random hexamers were used to reverse transcribe roughly 0.5 to 1 ug of RNA. An immunoSEQ multiplex PCR generated amplified TCR beta CDR3 products spanning 54 Vbeta and 13 Jbeta. Using its own MiXCR run on the immunoSEQ multiplex PCR reads, TCRdb lists one record per CDR3 protein. This table has under 200,000 distinct CDR3 sequences, around 94% appearing once. What was sequenced was CD4+ T cells from PBMCs. This chain links TRBV7-8 with TRBJ2-1, with D hard to call. The clonotype originates from a human donor in good health. As DNA, the CDR3 is TGTGCCAGCAGTTCCAGGTTTAGCTCCTACAATGAGCAGTTCTTC. Protein sequence: CASSSRFSSYNEQFF.